This TCR beta chain was identified in a study of blood T cell repertoires in COVID-19. The wider study: COVID-19 samples, acute and convalescent, were from the United States, Italy and Spain. Nucleic acid was either cDNA or gDNA, and it came from T cells, B-cell-depleted T cells, or PBMCs.

Germline trimming cut 0 bases from V and 5 bases from J; bases unmatched to any gene: 4. CDR1 and CDR2 from the germline V gene are MNHEY and SVGAGI. The CDR3 sequence is 16 residues long. Using immunoSEQ multiplex PCR, the repertoire was profiled, and TCRdb retains in-frame clones only, with some absent. The sample has under 250,000 clones, roughly four fifths seen once. This clone was picked up one time. The chain employs TRBV6-5 and TRBJ2-5, with 12 positions matching TRBD1. The receptor was derived from a woman aged 55-69 years with acute or convalescent COVID-19. The sequenced sample consisted of peripheral blood. CDR3 region: CASSYSGTGGRETQYF. The CDR3 nucleotides are TGTGCCAGCAGTTACTCAGGGACAGGGGGCAGGGAGACCCAGTACTTC.